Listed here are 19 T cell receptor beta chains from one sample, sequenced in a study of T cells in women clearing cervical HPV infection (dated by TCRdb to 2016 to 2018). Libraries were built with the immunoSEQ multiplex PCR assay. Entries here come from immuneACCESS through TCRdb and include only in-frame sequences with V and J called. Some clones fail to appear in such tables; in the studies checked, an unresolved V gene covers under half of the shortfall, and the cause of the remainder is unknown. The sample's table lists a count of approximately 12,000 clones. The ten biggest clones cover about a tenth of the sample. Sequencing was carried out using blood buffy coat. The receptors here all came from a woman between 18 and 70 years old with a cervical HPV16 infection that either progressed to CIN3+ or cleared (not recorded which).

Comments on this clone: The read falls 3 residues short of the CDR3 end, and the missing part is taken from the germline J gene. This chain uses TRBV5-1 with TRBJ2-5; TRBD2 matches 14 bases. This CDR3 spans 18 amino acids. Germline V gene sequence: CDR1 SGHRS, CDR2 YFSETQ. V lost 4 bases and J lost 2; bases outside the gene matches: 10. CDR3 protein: CASSPTGGLAGGQETQYF. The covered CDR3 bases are TGCGCCAGCAGCCCTACAGGCGGACTAGCGGGGGGACAAGAGACC. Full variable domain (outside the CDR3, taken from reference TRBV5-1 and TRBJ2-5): KAGVTQTPRYLIKTRGQQVTLSCSPISGHRSVSWYQQTPGQGLQFLFEYFSETQRNKGNFPGRFSGRQFSNSRSEMNVSTLELGDSALYLCASSPTGGLAGGQETQYFGPGTRLLVL.

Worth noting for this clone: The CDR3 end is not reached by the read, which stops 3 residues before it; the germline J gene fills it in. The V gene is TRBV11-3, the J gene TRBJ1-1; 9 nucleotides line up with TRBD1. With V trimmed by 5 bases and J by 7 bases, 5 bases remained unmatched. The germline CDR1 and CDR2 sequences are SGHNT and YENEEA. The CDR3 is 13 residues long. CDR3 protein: CASSPGQGGEAFF. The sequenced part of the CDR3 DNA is TGTGCCAGCAGCCCGGGACAGGGCGGTGAA.

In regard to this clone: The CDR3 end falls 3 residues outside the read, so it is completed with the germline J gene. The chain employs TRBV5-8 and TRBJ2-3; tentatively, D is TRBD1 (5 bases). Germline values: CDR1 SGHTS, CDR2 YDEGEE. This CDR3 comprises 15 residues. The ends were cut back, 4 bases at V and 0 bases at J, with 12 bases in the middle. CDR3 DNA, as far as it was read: TGTGCCAGCAGCCAACAGGAATTTAGCACAGATACG. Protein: CASSQQEFSTDT. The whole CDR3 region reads CASSQQEFSTDTQYF.

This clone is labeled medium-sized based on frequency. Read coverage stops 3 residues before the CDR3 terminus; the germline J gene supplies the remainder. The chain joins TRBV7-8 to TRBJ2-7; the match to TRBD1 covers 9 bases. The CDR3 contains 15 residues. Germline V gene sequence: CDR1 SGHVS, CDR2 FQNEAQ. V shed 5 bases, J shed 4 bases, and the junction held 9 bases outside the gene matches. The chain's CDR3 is CASSTPGQGGYEQYF. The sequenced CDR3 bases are TGTGCCAGCAGCACCCCGGGACAGGGTGGGTACGAG.

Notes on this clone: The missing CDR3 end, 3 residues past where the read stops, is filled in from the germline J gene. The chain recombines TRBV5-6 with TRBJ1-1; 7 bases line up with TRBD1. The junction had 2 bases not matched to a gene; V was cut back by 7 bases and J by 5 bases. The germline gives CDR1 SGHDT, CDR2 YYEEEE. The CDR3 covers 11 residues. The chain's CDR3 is CASQGVTEAFF. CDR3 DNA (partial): TGTGCCAGCCAGGGGGTAACTGAA.

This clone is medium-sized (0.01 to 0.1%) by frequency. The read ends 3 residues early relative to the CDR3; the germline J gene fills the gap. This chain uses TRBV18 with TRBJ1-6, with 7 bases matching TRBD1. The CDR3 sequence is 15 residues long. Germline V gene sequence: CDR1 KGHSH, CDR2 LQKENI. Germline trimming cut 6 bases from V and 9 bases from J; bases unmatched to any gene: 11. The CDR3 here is CASSSDRVESSPLHF. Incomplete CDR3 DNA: TGTGCCAGCTCGTCAGACAGGGTAGAGAGTTCACCC.

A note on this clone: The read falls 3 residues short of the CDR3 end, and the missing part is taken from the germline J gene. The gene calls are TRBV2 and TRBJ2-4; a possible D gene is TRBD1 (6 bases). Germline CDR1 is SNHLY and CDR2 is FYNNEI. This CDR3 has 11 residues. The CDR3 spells CASSLQGRQYF. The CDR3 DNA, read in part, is TGTGCCAGCAGTCTACAGGGCCGT.

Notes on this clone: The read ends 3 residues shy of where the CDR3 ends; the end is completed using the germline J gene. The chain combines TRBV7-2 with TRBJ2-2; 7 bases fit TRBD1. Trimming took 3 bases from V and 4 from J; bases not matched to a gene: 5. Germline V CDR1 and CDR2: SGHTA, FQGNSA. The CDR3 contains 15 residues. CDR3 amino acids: CASSFWQGVTGELFF. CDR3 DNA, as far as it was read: TGTGCCAGCAGCTTCTGGCAGGGGGTCACCGGGGAG.

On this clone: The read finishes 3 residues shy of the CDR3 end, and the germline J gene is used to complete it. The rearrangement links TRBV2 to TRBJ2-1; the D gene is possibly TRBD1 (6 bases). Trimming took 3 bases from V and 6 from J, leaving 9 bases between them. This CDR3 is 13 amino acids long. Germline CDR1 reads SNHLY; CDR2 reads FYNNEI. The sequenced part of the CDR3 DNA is TGTGCCAGCAGTGAGACAGGTAGCAATGAG. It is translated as CASSETGSNE. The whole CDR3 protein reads CASSETGSNEQFF.

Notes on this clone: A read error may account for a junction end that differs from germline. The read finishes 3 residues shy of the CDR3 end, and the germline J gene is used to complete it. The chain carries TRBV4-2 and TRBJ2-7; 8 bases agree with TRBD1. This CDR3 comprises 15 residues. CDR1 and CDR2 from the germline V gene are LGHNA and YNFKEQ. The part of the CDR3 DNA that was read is TGCGCCAGCAGCCCGCAACCACAGGGGGTTTACGAG. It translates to CASSPQPQGVYE. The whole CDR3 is CASSPQPQGVYEQYF.

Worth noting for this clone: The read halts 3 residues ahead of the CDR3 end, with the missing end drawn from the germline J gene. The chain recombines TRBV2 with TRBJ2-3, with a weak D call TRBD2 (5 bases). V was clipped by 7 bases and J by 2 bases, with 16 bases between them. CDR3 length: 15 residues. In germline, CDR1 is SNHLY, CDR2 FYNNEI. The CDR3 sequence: CASTALASPTDTQYF. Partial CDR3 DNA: TGTGCCAGCACCGCGTTGGCTAGCCCCACAGATACG.

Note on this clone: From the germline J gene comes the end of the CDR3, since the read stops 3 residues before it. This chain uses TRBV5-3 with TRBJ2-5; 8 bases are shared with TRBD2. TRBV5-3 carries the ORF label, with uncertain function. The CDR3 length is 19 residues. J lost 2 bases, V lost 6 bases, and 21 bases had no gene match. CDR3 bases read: TGTGCCAGAACCCCCTCGCTTATCGGACAGCCGGGAGGGCAAGAGACC. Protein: CARTPSLIGQPGGQET. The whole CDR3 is CARTPSLIGQPGGQETQYF.

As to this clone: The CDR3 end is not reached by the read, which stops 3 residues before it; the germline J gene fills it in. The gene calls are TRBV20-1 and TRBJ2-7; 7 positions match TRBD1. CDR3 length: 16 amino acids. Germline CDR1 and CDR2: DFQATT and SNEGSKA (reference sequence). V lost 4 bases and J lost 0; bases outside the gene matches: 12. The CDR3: CSAKDPSTGSSYEQYF. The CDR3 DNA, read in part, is TGCAGTGCTAAAGACCCTTCGACAGGGAGCTCCTACGAG.

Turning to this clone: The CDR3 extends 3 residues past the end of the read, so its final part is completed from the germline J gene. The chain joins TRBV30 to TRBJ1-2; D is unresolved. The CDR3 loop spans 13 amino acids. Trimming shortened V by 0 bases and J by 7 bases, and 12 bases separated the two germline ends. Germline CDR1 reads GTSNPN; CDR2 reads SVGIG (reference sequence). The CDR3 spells CAWSVSDDAGYTF. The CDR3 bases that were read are TGTGCCTGGAGTGTAAGCGACGATGCTGGC.

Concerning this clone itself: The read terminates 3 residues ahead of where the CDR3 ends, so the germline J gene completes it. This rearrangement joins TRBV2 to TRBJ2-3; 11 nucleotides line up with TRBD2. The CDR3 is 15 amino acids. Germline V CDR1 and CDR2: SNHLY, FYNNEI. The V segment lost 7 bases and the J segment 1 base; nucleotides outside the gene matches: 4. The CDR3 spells CASKKGLAGTDTQYF. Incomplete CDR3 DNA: TGTGCCAGCAAGAAGGGACTAGCGGGCACAGATACG.

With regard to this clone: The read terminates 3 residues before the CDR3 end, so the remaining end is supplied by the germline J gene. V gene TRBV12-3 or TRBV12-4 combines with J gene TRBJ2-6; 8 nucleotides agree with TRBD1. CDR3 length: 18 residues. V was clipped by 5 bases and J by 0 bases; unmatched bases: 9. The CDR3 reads CASSRAGQVGSGANVLTF. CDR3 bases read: TGTGCCAGCAGTAGGGCGGGACAGGTAGGCTCTGGGGCCAACGTC.

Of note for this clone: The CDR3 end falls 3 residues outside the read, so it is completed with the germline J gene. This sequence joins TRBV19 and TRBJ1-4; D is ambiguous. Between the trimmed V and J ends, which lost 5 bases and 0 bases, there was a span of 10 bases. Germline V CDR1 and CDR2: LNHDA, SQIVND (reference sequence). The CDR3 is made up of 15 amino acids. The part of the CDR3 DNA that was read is TGTGCCAGTAGTTTACAGATTTCAACTAATGAAAAA. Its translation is CASSLQISTNEK. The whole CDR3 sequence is CASSLQISTNEKLFF.

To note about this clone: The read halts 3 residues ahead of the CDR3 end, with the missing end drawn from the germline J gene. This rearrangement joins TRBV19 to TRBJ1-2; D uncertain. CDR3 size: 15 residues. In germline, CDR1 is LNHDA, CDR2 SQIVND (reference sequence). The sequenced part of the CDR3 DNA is TGTGCCAGTATTTCCCCTAGCGGGAAGAACAATGAC. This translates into CASISPSGKNND. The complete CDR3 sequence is CASISPSGKNNDYTF.

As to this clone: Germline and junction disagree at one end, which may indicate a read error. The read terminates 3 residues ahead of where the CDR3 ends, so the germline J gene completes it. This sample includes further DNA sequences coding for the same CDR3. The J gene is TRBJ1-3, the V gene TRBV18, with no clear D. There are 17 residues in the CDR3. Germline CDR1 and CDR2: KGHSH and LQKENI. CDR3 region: CASSRDAGLPPGNTIYF. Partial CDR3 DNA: TGTGCCAGCTCACGAGATGCAGGACTTCCCCCTGGAAACACG. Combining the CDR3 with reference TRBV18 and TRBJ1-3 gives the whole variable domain NAGVMQNPRHLVRRRGQEARLRCSPMKGHSHVYWYRQLPEEGLKFMVYLQKENIIDESGMPKERFSAEFPKEGPSILRIQQVVRGDSAAYFCASSRDAGLPPGNTIYFGEGSWLTVV.